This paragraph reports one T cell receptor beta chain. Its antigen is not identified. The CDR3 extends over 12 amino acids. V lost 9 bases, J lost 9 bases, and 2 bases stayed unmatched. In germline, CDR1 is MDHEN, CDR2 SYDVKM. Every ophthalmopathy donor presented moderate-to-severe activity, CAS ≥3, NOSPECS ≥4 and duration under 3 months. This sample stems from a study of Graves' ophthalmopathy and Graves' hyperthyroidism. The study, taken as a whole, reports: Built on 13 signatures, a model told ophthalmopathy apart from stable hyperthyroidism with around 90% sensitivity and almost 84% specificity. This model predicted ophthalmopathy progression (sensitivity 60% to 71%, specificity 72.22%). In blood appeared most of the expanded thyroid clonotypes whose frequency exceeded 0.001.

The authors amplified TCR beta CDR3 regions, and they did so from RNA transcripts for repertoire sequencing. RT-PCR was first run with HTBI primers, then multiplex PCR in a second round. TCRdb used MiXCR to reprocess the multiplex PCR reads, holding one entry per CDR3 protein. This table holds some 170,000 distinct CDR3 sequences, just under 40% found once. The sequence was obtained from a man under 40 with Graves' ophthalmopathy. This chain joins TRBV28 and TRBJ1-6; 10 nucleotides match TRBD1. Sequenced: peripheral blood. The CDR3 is CASWDRGSPLHF. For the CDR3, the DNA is TGTGCCAGTTGGGACAGGGGTTCACCCCTCCACTTT.